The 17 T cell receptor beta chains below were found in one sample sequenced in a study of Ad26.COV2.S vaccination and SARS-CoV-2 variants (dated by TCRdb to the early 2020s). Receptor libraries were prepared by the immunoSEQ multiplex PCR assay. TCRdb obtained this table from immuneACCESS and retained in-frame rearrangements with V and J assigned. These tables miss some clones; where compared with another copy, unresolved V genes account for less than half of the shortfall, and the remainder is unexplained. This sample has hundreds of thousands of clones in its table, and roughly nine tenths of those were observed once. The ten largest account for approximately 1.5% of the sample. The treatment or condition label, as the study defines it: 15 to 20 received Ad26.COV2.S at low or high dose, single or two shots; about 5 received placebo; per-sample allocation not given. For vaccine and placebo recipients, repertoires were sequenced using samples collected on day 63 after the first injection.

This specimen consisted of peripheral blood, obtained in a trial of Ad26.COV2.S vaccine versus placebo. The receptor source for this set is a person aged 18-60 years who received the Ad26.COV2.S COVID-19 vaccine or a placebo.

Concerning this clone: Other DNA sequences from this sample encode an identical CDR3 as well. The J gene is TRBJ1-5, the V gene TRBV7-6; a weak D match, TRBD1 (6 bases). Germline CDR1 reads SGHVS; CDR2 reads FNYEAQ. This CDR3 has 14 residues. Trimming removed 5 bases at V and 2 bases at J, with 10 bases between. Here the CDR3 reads CASSPTGGNQPQHF. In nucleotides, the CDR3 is TGTGCCAGCAGCCCGACAGGAGGCAATCAGCCCCAGCATTTT. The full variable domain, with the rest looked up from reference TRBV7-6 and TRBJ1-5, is GAGVSQSPRYKVTKRGQDVALRCDPISGHVSLYWYRQALGQGPEFLTYFNYEAQQDKSGLPNDRFSAERPEGSISTLTIQRTEQRDSAMYRCASSPTGGNQPQHFGDGTRLSIL.

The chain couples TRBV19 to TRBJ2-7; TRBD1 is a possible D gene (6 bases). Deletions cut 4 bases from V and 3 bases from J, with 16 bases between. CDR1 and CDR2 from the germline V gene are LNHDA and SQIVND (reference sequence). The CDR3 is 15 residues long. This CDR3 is CASSTSRDTFYEQYF. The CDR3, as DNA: TGTGCCAGTAGTACCTCCCGGGACACCTTCTACGAGCAGTACTTC.

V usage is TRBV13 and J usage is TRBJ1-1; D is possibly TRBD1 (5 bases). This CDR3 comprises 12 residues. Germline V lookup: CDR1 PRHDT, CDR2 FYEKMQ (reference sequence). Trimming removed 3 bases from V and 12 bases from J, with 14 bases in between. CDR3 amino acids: CASSLGLDGTFF. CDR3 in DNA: TGTGCCAGCAGCTTGGGGCTAGACGGGACTTTCTTT.

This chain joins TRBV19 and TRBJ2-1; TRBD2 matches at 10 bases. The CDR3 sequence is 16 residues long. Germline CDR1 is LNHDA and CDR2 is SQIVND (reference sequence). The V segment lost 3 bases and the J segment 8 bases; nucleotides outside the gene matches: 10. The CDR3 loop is CASSIWGSGGDYEQFF. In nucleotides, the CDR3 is TGTGCCAGTAGTATTTGGGGAAGCGGGGGGGACTATGAGCAGTTCTTC.

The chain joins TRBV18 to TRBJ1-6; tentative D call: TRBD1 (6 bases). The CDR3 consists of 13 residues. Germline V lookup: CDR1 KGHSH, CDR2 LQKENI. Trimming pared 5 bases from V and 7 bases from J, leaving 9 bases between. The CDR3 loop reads CASSYRENSPLHF. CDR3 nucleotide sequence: TGTGCCAGCTCATACAGGGAAAATTCACCCCTCCACTTT.

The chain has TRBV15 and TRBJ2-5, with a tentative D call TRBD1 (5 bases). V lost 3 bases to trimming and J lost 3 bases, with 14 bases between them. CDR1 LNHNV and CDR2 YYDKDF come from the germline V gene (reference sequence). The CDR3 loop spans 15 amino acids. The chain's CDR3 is CATSRDAGWEETQYF. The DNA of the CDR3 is TGTGCCACCAGCAGGGACGCAGGGTGGGAAGAGACCCAGTACTTC.

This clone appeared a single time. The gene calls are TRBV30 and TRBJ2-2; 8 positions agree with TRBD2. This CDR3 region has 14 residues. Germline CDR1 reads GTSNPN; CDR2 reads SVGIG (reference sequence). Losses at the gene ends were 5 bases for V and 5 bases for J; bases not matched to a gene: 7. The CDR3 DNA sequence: TGTGCCTGGCGGGGCGGGGGGTATACCGGGGAGCTGTTTTTT. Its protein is CAWRGGGYTGELFF.

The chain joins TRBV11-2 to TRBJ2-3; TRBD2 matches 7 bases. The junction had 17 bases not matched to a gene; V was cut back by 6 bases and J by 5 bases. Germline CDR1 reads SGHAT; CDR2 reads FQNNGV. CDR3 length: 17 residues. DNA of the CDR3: TGTGCCAGCAGGGTTCCTGTTGTGGTTGGGAGGGAAGATACGCAGTATTTT. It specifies CASRVPVVVGREDTQYF.

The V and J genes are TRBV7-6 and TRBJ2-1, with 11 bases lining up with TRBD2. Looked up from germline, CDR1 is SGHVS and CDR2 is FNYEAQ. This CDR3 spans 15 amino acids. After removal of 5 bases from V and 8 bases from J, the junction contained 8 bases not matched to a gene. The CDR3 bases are TGTGCCAGCAGCCCGGGACTAGCGGTAGGGTATGAGCAGTTCTTC. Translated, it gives CASSPGLAVGYEQFF.

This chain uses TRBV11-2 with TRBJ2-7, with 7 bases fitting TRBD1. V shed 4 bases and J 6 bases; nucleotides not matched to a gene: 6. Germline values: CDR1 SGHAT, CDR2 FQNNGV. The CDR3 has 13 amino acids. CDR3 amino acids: CASSSNTGVEQYF. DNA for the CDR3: TGTGCCAGCAGCTCCAATACAGGGGTCGAGCAGTACTTC. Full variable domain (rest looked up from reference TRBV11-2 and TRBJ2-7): EAGVAQSPRYKIIEKRQSVAFWCNPISGHATLYWYQQILGQGPKLLIQFQNNGVVDDSQLPKDRFSAERLKGVDSTLKIQPAKLEDSAVYLCASSSNTGVEQYFGPGTRLTVT.

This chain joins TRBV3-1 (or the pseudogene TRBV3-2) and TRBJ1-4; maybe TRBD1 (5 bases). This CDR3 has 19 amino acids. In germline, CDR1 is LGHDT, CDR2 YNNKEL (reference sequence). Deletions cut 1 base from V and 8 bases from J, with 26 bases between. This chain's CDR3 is CASSQGGPIGGGQREKLFF. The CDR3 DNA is TGTGCCAGCAGCCAAGGGGGCCCAATCGGTGGCGGCCAACGGGAAAAACTGTTTTTT.

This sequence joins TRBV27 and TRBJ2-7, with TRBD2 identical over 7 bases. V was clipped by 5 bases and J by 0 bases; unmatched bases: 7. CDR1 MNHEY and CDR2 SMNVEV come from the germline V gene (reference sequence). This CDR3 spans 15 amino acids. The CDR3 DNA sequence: TGTGCCAGCAGTCAAGCCGGGACTAACTCCTACGAGCAGTACTTC. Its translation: CASSQAGTNSYEQYF.

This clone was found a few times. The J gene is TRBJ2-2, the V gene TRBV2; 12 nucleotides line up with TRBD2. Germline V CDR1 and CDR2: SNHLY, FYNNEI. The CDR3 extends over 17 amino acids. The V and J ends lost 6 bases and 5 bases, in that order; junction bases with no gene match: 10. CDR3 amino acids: CASSPGVTSGGTGELFF. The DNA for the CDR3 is TGTGCCAGCAGCCCCGGCGTGACTAGCGGGGGTACCGGGGAGCTGTTTTTT.

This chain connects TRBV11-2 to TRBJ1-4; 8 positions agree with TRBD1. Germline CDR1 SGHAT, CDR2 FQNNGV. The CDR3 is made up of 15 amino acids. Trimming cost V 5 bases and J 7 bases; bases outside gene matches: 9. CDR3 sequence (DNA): TGTGCCAGCAGCCCGGGGGGGCAGGGGGCTGAAAAACTGTTTTTT. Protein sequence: CASSPGGQGAEKLFF. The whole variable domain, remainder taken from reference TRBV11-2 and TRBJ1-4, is EAGVAQSPRYKIIEKRQSVAFWCNPISGHATLYWYQQILGQGPKLLIQFQNNGVVDDSQLPKDRFSAERLKGVDSTLKIQPAKLEDSAVYLCASSPGGQGAEKLFFGSGTQLSVL.

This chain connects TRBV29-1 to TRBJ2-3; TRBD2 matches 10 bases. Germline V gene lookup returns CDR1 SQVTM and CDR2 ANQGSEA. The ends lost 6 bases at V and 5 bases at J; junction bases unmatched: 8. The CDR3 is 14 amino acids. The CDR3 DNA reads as TGCAGCGTGGAGCGGGGGGGCCCAAGAGATACGCAGTATTTT. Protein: CSVERGGPRDTQYF.

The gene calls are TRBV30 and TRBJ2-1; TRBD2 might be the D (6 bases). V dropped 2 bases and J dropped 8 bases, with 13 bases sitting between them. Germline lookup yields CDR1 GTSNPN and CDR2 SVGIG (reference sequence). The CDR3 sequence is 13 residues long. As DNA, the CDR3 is TGTGCCTGGAGTTTACTAGCAGTCTATGAGCAGTTCTTC. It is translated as CAWSLLAVYEQFF.

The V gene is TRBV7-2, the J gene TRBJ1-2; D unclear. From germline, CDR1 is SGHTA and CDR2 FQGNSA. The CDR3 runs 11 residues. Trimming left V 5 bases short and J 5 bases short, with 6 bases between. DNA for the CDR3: TGTGCCAGCAGCGAGGGATATGGCTACACCTTC. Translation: CASSEGYGYTF.